Following are 28 T cell receptor beta chains from one sample sequenced in a study of identical twins. Each CDR3 protein gets one entry after TCRdb re-called the 5' RACE reads with MiXCR. This table holds roughly 1,500,000 distinct CDR3 sequences, around a third found once. Sequenced sample: cord blood. The source of these receptors is a newborn girl in good health.

This clonotype showed up just a few times. V usage is TRBV10-3 and J usage is TRBJ2-1, with TRBD2 matching over 9 bases. Looked up from germline, CDR1 is ENHRY and CDR2 is SYGVKD. The CDR3 length is 11 residues. After removal of 11 bases from V and 8 bases from J, the junction contained 4 bases not matched to a gene. CDR3: CAAGGGDEQFF. CDR3 coding DNA: TGTGCCGCGGGGGGGGGTGATGAGCAGTTCTTC.

This clonotype was seen repeatedly, ten times or more. The junction departs from the called germline gene at one end, perhaps through a read error. This chain connects TRBV2 to TRBJ2-7; TRBD2 agrees at 8 bases. The CDR3 is made up of 14 amino acids. Per the germline V gene, CDR1 is SNHLY and CDR2 is FYNNEI. The CDR3 nucleotides read TGTGCCAGCGGTGAAGGGACTAGATCCTACGAGCAGTACTTC. It codes for CASGEGTRSYEQYF.

This rearrangement joins TRBV20-1 to TRBJ2-5, with D perhaps TRBD1 (6 bases). There are 14 residues in the CDR3. The germline CDR1 and CDR2 sequences are DFQATT and SNEGSKA (reference sequence). Between the trimmed V and J ends, which lost 2 bases and 5 bases, there was a span of 15 bases. The CDR3 here is CSARPQGNLETQYF. CDR3 coding DNA: TGCAGTGCTAGACCTCAGGGGAATCTGGAGACCCAGTACTTC.

V gene TRBV28 combines with J gene TRBJ2-5; TRBD2 matches 7 bases. The CDR3 consists of 11 residues. Trimming removed 3 bases from V and 11 bases from J; junction bases left unmatched: 3. Germline CDR1 and CDR2: MDHEN and SYDVKM. The CDR3 region has the DNA TGTGCCAGCAGTTTTCGGCGGGAGCAGTACTTC. This sequence encodes CASSFRREQYF.

The chain's CDR3 is CASRGSQTSNQPQHF. CDR3 DNA sequence: TGTGCCAGCAGAGGGTCCCAGACCTCAAATCAGCCCCAGCATTTT. The chain combines TRBV6-1 with TRBJ1-5; D uncertain. This CDR3 is 15 amino acids long. The germline V and J ends were trimmed by 6 bases and 4 bases, with 16 bases remaining between them. Germline CDR1 is MNHNS and CDR2 is SASEGT.

This sequence joins TRBV2 and TRBJ2-7, with 11 bases matching TRBD2. CDR1 is SNHLY, CDR2 FYNNEI, per germline. The CDR3 is 14 residues long. V was clipped by 9 bases and J by 3 bases; unmatched bases: 7. The CDR3 DNA sequence: TGTGCCAGTACAATAGCGGGAGGGGGCTACGAGCAGTACTTC. Residues: CASTIAGGGYEQYF.

This clonotype was detected a few times. The chain recombines TRBV20-1 with TRBJ1-5, with D possibly TRBD1 on 5 matching bases. Germline V gene sequence: CDR1 DFQATT, CDR2 SNEGSKA (reference sequence). V lost 1 base and J 5 bases, leaving 12 bases between the germline ends. The CDR3 loop spans 14 amino acids. The DNA for the CDR3 is TGCAGTGCTAGAGCCGGGGCCGACGATCAGCCCCAGCATTTT. Its protein is CSARAGADDQPQHF.

This clonotype showed up just a few times. CDR3 sequence (DNA): TGCAGCGTTGAAGAAATCTACCCCGGGGAGCTGTTTTTT. This encodes CSVEEIYPGELFF. This chain joins TRBV29-1 and TRBJ2-2; D ambiguous. The length of the CDR3 is 13 residues. The V gene's germline CDR1 is SQVTM and CDR2 ANQGSEA. V shed 0 bases and J shed 6 bases, with 8 bases lying between them.

The V call is TRBV7-2, the J call TRBJ1-1; D ambiguous. From germline, CDR1 is SGHTA and CDR2 FQGNSA. Trimming pared 5 bases from V and 1 base from J, leaving 17 bases between. The CDR3 contains 16 residues. The CDR3 nucleotides are TGTGCCAGCAGCCAGGTGGTAGGCAGGACGAACACTGAAGCTTTCTTT. As protein: CASSQVVGRTNTEAFF.

This clonotype was seen a few times. The chain has TRBV7-4 and TRBJ2-7; 9 bases fit TRBD2. The length of the CDR3 is 18 residues. V shed 1 base and J 1 base; nucleotides not matched to a gene: 11. CDR1 and CDR2 (germline): SGHVT, SQSDAQ. CDR3 coding DNA: TGTGCCAGCAGCTTAGTAGGCAGCGGGGGGCTCCTTTCCTACGAGCAGTACTTC. Its protein is CASSLVGSGGLLSYEQYF.

The chain carries TRBV20-1 and TRBJ2-3; possible D gene TRBD1, 7 bases. This CDR3 region has 16 residues. From germline, CDR1 is DFQATT and CDR2 SNEGSKA (reference sequence). The ends were cut back, 6 bases at V and 0 bases at J, with 19 bases in the middle. The CDR3 bases are TGCAGTGCGCCAGGGGGGACTGGAACTAGCACAGATACGCAGTATTTT. This sequence encodes CSAPGGTGTSTDTQYF.

The chain carries TRBV7-8 and TRBJ1-4, with D possibly matching TRBD1 (6 bases). The CDR3 runs 17 residues. CDR1 and CDR2 from the germline V gene are SGHVS and FQNEAQ. Deletions cut 5 bases from V and 3 bases from J, with 19 bases between. CDR3: CASSGWGARYPNEKLFF. CDR3 sequence (DNA): TGTGCCAGCAGCGGATGGGGGGCTAGGTACCCTAATGAAAAACTGTTTTTT.

The chain uses TRBV6-1 and TRBJ1-1, with D unclear. Germline CDR1 reads MNHNS; CDR2 reads SASEGT. With 5 bases removed from V and 0 bases from J, the gap between germline ends came to 10 bases. The CDR3 covers 14 residues. The chain's CDR3 is CASSTIYMNTEAFF. The DNA of the CDR3 is TGTGCCAGCAGTACTATCTACATGAACACTGAAGCTTTCTTT.

This clonotype was recorded at least ten times. J is TRBJ1-2 and V is TRBV5-1, with TRBD1 matching 7 bases. V was pared by 4 bases and J by 4 bases, with 16 bases of the junction left unmatched. This CDR3 is built from 17 residues. From germline, CDR1 is SGHRS and CDR2 YFSETQ. The chain's CDR3 is CASSPLRGGRGSYGYTF. The CDR3 bases are TGCGCCAGCAGCCCCTTACGAGGGGGCAGGGGGAGCTATGGCTACACCTTC.

The chain has TRBV6-5 and TRBJ2-7; unclear D gene. Per germline, CDR1 MNHEY and CDR2 SVGAGI. V was pared by 2 bases and J by 0 bases, with 8 bases between. This CDR3 region has 14 residues. The CDR3 loop is CASSYHVLSYEQYF. The CDR3 coding sequence is TGTGCCAGCAGTTACCATGTACTCTCCTACGAGCAGTACTTC.

This clonotype was recorded many times. The chain joins TRBV4-2 to TRBJ1-2; possible D gene TRBD1, 6 bases. CDR1 and CDR2 (germline): LGHNA, YNFKEQ. Trimming removed 2 bases at V and 7 bases at J, with 11 bases between. This CDR3 contains 13 residues. The CDR3 DNA follows: TGTGCCAGCAGCCAATTTCAAGGGGGTGGCTACACCTTC. Protein product: CASSQFQGGGYTF.

This clonotype has ten or more counts. This chain uses TRBV20-1 with TRBJ1-2, with D unresolved. Germline CDR1 DFQATT, CDR2 SNEGSKA (reference sequence). The CDR3 length is 9 residues. V was cut by 6 bases and J by 4 bases, with 3 bases left in between. The CDR3 DNA sequence: TGCAGTGCCCCCTATGGCTACACCTTC. Amino acids: CSAPYGYTF.

The chain recombines TRBV24-1 with TRBJ2-3; 10 positions agree with TRBD2. Germline V CDR1 and CDR2: KGHDR, SFDVKD. The CDR3 runs 17 residues. With 6 bases clipped from V and 5 bases from J, the junction kept 13 bases outside the gene matches. CDR3 sequence: CATSRAGGPEVGDTQYF. In DNA form, the CDR3 reads TGTGCCACCAGTAGAGCGGGAGGGCCTGAGGTAGGAGATACGCAGTATTTT.

This clonotype showed up just a few times. V and J are TRBV3-1 and TRBJ1-1, with D unresolved. The CDR3 runs 13 residues. Trimming cost V 0 bases and J 8 bases, with 10 bases left between them. Germline values: CDR1 LGHDT, CDR2 YNNKEL (reference sequence). The CDR3 DNA sequence: TGTGCCAGCAGCCAAGATGAAGGGATCGAAGCTTTCTTT. The encoded protein is CASSQDEGIEAFF.

CDR3 residues: CASSILVIAGSYNEQFF. CDR3 DNA sequence: TGTGCCAGCAGCATACTAGTCATAGCGGGATCCTACAATGAGCAGTTCTTC. The chain uses TRBV9 and TRBJ2-1; 8 bases fit TRBD2. The J segment lost 1 base and the V segment lost 4 bases, leaving 10 bases of the junction unmatched. This CDR3 region has 17 residues. Germline V gives CDR1 SGDLS, CDR2 YYNGEE.

In its sample, this clonotype was seen a few times. The chain combines TRBV7-8 with TRBJ1-4, with 7 bases matching TRBD1. The germline V gene has CDR1 SGHVS and CDR2 FQNEAQ. The CDR3 extends over 17 amino acids. Trimming cost V 4 bases and J 0 bases; bases outside gene matches: 8. This CDR3 is CASSSDRVSATNEKLFF. The CDR3 DNA reads as TGTGCCAGCAGCTCCGACAGGGTTTCAGCAACTAATGAAAAACTGTTTTTT.

The chain couples TRBV6-1 to TRBJ1-2, with a tentative D call TRBD1 (6 bases). This CDR3 spans 16 amino acids. Deletions cut 6 bases from V and 6 bases from J, with 23 bases between. The germline gives CDR1 MNHNS, CDR2 SASEGT. The CDR3 bases are TGTGCCAGCAGAGGAGTTAGGGGGGGCGCCAGGCATGGCTACACCTTC. Its translation is CASRGVRGGARHGYTF.

V usage is TRBV27 and J usage is TRBJ2-7; 9 bases map to TRBD1. V lost 5 bases to trimming and J lost 2 bases; unmatched junction nucleotides: 13. CDR1 MNHEY and CDR2 SMNVEV come from the germline V gene (reference sequence). This CDR3 is built from 17 residues. Here the CDR3 reads CASSPIPRDREPYEQYF. For the CDR3, the DNA is TGTGCCAGCAGTCCTATCCCCCGGGACAGGGAGCCCTACGAGCAGTACTTC.

This clonotype has only a few counts. The chain combines TRBV5-1 with TRBJ1-2; TRBD1 matches at 8 bases. J gave up 6 bases and V 0 bases, and 7 bases lay outside the gene matches. The germline V gene encodes CDR1 SGHRS and CDR2 YFSETQ. This CDR3 comprises 15 residues. As DNA, the CDR3 is TGCGCCAGCAGCTTGGTGGTGGGGACAGGAGATGGCTACACCTTC. Translating it yields CASSLVVGTGDGYTF.

This clonotype has only a few counts. V usage is TRBV28 and J usage is TRBJ2-2; a possible D gene is TRBD1 (5 bases). The germline CDR1 and CDR2 sequences are MDHEN and SYDVKM. There are 15 residues in the CDR3. Trimming cost V 11 bases and J 2 bases, with 18 bases left between them. CDR3 residues: CAGNRAGPNTGELFF. In nucleotides, the CDR3 is TGTGCCGGGAATCGGGCAGGGCCTAACACCGGGGAGCTGTTTTTT.

This clonotype appeared many times. The germline gene is not matched at one end of the junction; a read error may be the cause. The rearrangement uses TRBV5-1 and TRBJ2-7, with TRBD2 matching over 10 bases. Germline V lookup: CDR1 SGHRS, CDR2 YFSETQ. The CDR3 length is 15 residues. CDR3 in DNA: TGTGCCAGCAGCTTGGCTTCTAGCGGGAGCTACGAGCAGTACTTC. It is translated as CASSLASSGSYEQYF.

CDR3 in amino acids: CASVNRVQETQYF. The CDR3 DNA sequence: TGTGCCAGCGTAAACAGGGTCCAAGAGACCCAGTACTTC. The V call is TRBV6-1, the J call TRBJ2-5; perhaps TRBD1 as D (6 bases). This CDR3 region has 13 residues. CDR1 MNHNS and CDR2 SASEGT come from the germline V gene. The germline V and J ends were trimmed by 8 bases and 1 base, with 11 bases remaining between them.

This clonotype has a handful of counts. J is TRBJ2-1 and V is TRBV11-2; D is uncertain. The V and J ends lost 7 bases and 6 bases respectively, with 16 bases between them. The CDR3 loop spans 14 amino acids. Germline V gene sequence: CDR1 SGHAT, CDR2 FQNNGV. The CDR3 nucleotides are TGTGCCAGCATCTCCTCGGATTTAATCAATGAGCAGTTCTTC. Its protein product is CASISSDLINEQFF. Using reference TRBV11-2 and TRBJ2-1 for the parts outside the CDR3, the full variable domain is EAGVAQSPRYKIIEKRQSVAFWCNPISGHATLYWYQQILGQGPKLLIQFQNNGVVDDSQLPKDRFSAERLKGVDSTLKIQPAKLEDSAVYLCASISSDLINEQFFGPGTRLTVL.